This entry is about one T cell receptor beta chain. Its antigen remains unidentified. Constant-segment-primed 5'RACE gave TCR alpha and TCR beta cDNA libraries with sample barcodes and UMIs. TCRdb called the 5' RACE reads again in MiXCR, with one record for every CDR3 protein. The data contain fewer than 650,000 distinct CDR3 sequences, roughly 20% of them seen just once; the ten biggest clones take up under 8.5%. The sample is drawn from a study of T-cell memory formation after mild COVID-19. Study-wide background: TCR clusters mostly belonged to single donors. Study-wide findings and caveats: Contracting CD4+ clones were located mainly in CM and EM, and CD8+ clones in EMRA.

Germline CDR1 is SQVTM and CDR2 is ANQGSEA. V lost 3 bases to trimming and J lost 4 bases; unmatched junction nucleotides: 6. CDR3 size: 15 residues. The material sequenced was PBMCs or a T cell subset sorted from them (not recorded which). J is TRBJ2-2 and V is TRBV29-1; TRBD1 aligns across 9 bases. This clonotype was sampled from an adult woman who had mild COVID-19 (a few samples of this study predate the infection). Cell type and time point are not known. The CDR3 here is CSVEPGQGITGELFF. The CDR3 nucleotides are TGCAGCGTTGAGCCGGGACAGGGTATCACCGGGGAGCTGTTTTTT.